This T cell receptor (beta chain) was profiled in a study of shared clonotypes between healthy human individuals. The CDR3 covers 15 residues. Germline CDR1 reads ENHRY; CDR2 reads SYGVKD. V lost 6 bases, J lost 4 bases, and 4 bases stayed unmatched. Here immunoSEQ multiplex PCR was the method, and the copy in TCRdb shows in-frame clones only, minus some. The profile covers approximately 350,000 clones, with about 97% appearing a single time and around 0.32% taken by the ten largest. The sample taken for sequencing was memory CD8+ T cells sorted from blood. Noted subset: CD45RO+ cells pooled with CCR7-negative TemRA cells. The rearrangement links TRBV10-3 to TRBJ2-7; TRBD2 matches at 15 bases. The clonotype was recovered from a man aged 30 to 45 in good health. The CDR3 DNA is TGTGCCATCAGGGGGACTAGCGGGAGGCCATACGAGCAGTACTTC. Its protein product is CAIRGTSGRPYEQYF.